The 27 T cell receptor beta chains below were found in one sample sequenced in a study of blood T cell repertoires in COVID-19. Assay used: immunoSEQ multiplex PCR; TCRdb lists only in-frame clones, some missing. In the table there are about 260,000 clones, about 87% of which are singletons. Sequencing used PBMCs or T cells enriched from blood (not recorded which). These receptors all stem from a woman aged 40 to 50 who had been exposed to COVID-19.

The gene calls are TRBV6-5 and TRBJ2-7, with TRBD1 matching 8 bases. V lost 10 bases, J lost 2 bases, and 10 bases stayed unmatched. The V gene's germline CDR1 is MNHEY and CDR2 SVGAGI. The CDR3 has 14 residues. The CDR3 loop reads CATRRAGGTYEQYF. The CDR3 DNA follows: TGTGCCACCCGCCGGGCAGGGGGCACCTACGAGCAGTACTTC.

The V gene is TRBV6-6, the J gene TRBJ2-1; 7 nucleotides align to TRBD2. This CDR3 has 16 residues. J lost 0 bases, V lost 7 bases, and 9 bases had no gene match. Germline loops: CDR1 MNHNY, CDR2 SVGAGI (reference sequence). The CDR3: CASTPGGGNSYNEQFF. DNA for the CDR3: TGTGCCAGCACTCCAGGCGGGGGAAACTCCTACAATGAGCAGTTCTTC.

This rearrangement joins TRBV3-1 (or the pseudogene TRBV3-2) to TRBJ2-5, with TRBD2 as a possible D gene (5 bases). Germline V CDR1 and CDR2: LGHDT, YNNKEL (reference sequence). V was shortened by 5 bases and J by 1 base, with 8 bases between the two germline ends. CDR3 length equals 13 residues. DNA for the CDR3: TGTGCCAGCAGCTATGCGGGCCAAGAGACCCAGTACTTC. Translating it yields CASSYAGQETQYF.

V and J are TRBV7-9 and TRBJ1-2; TRBD1 matches at 11 bases. The CDR3 totals 15 residues. CDR1 and CDR2 (germline): SEHNR, FQNEAQ (reference sequence). The junction had 5 bases not matched to a gene; V was cut back by 2 bases and J by 6 bases. This CDR3 is CASSLKGQGAHGYTF. In DNA, the CDR3 is TGTGCCAGCAGCTTAAAAGGACAGGGGGCACATGGCTACACCTTC.

The chain joins TRBV7-2 to TRBJ2-7, with 8 bases lining up with TRBD2. Germline V gene lookup returns CDR1 SGHTA and CDR2 FQGNSA. The V and J ends lost 8 bases and 4 bases, in that order; junction bases with no gene match: 13. The CDR3 length is 15 residues. DNA of the CDR3: TGTGCCAGCGGACCGGGACTAGGGTCGGAATACGAGCAGTACTTC. Protein: CASGPGLGSEYEQYF.

The chain links TRBV7-9 to TRBJ1-4; no reliable D call. Germline V CDR1 and CDR2: SEHNR, FQNEAQ (reference sequence). Trimming removed 5 bases from V and 5 bases from J, with 12 bases in between. The length of the CDR3 is 14 residues. CDR3 DNA: TGTGCCAGCAGCCCCCCCTCTCTCAATGAAAAACTGTTTTTT. Translation gives CASSPPSLNEKLFF.

The chain combines TRBV4-2 with TRBJ1-3, with D possibly TRBD1 on 6 matching bases. Per the germline V gene, CDR1 is LGHNA and CDR2 is YNFKEQ. The CDR3 has 15 residues. V lost 0 bases to trimming and J lost 2 bases, with 8 bases between them. The CDR3 DNA reads TGTGCCAGCAGCCAAGACAAGGGGGCTGGAAACACCATATATTTT. Encoded protein: CASSQDKGAGNTIYF.

V and J are TRBV18 and TRBJ1-1, with 7 bases that match TRBD1. CDR1 and CDR2 from the germline V gene are KGHSH and LQKENI. After removal of 2 bases from V and 1 base from J, the junction contained 4 bases not matched to a gene. CDR3 length equals 15 residues. CDR3 loop: CASSPRGQPNTEAFF. The CDR3 DNA follows: TGTGCCAGCTCACCAAGGGGACAGCCGAACACTGAAGCTTTCTTT. The complete variable domain, with remaining parts taken from reference TRBV18 and TRBJ1-1, reads NAGVMQNPRHLVRRRGQEARLRCSPMKGHSHVYWYRQLPEEGLKFMVYLQKENIIDESGMPKERFSAEFPKEGPSILRIQQVVRGDSAAYFCASSPRGQPNTEAFFGQGTRLTVV.

This clone showed up just a few times. This chain connects TRBV5-1 to TRBJ2-7; D perhaps matches TRBD1 (5 bases). V lost 0 bases and J lost 10, with 14 bases in between. CDR1 is SGHRS, CDR2 YFSETQ, per germline. The CDR3 is 13 amino acids. The CDR3 DNA follows: TGCGCCAGCAGCTTGGCCACTGGCAGGGCCCAGTACTTC. Translated, it gives CASSLATGRAQYF.

V usage is TRBV9 and J usage is TRBJ2-3; 7 bases are a match to TRBD2. The CDR3 length is 13 residues. With 6 bases clipped from V and 5 bases from J, the junction kept 6 bases outside the gene matches. Germline-derived CDR1 and CDR2 are SGDLS and YYNGEE. In DNA, the CDR3 is TGTGCCAGCAACGATGTAGCGGGAGATACGCAGTATTTT. Translation gives CASNDVAGDTQYF.

This clone has more than one count but fewer than ten. This chain connects TRBV7-2 to TRBJ1-5; D may be TRBD1 (5 bases). Germline CDR1 SGHTA, CDR2 FQGNSA. The V end was cut by 1 base, the J end by 3 bases, with 13 bases between. CDR3 size: 16 residues. CDR3 DNA sequence: TGTGCCAGCAGCTTAGTAAGTAGGGGCTTCAATCAGCCCCAGCATTTT. Translating gives CASSLVSRGFNQPQHF.

CDR3 sequence (DNA): TGCAGCGCCATGAGAGACACCGGGGAGCTGTTTTTT. Translated: CSAMRDTGELFF. The rearrangement uses TRBV29-1 and TRBJ2-2; the D is unclear. The CDR3 has 12 amino acids. The V gene lost 7 bases and the J gene lost 3 bases, with 9 bases spanning the gap. Germline V gives CDR1 SQVTM, CDR2 ANQGSEA.

The chain links TRBV30 to TRBJ2-7; TRBD2 is a possible D gene (6 bases). This CDR3 spans 13 amino acids. V lost 0 bases and J lost 4, with 10 bases in between. Germline loops: CDR1 GTSNPN, CDR2 SVGIG (reference sequence). CDR3 in amino acids: CAWSVGGVYEQYF. The CDR3 nucleotides read TGTGCCTGGAGTGTCGGGGGAGTTTACGAGCAGTACTTC.

This clone was recorded once. The chain employs TRBV21-1 and TRBJ1-4; the D call of TRBD1 is as the table states it, not checked on the DNA. TRBV21-1 is classified as a pseudogene. The CDR3 extends over 14 amino acids. In DNA form, the CDR3 reads TGTGCCAGCAGCATTCAGGGCGCTAATGAAAAACTGTTTTTT. It specifies CASSIQGANEKLFF.

V usage is TRBV19 and J usage is TRBJ1-2; possibly TRBD1 for D (6 bases). V lost 2 bases to trimming and J lost 8 bases, with 18 bases between them. The CDR3 is 15 residues long. Germline CDR1 reads LNHDA; CDR2 reads SQIVND (reference sequence). This CDR3 reads CASSIIPTGSHGYTF. Here the CDR3 DNA reads TGTGCCAGTAGTATAATTCCCACAGGGTCTCACGGCTACACCTTC.

The chain joins TRBV19 to TRBJ1-5; tentative D call: TRBD1 (5 bases). CDR3 length: 14 residues. Trimming cost V 8 bases and J 1 base, with 12 bases left between them. From germline, CDR1 is LNHDA and CDR2 SQIVND (reference sequence). The CDR3 nucleotides are TGTGCCAGTGCGACAGAATACAGCAATCAGCCCCAGCATTTT. It codes for CASATEYSNQPQHF.

The chain links TRBV11-1 to TRBJ1-6, with D unresolved. The germline V gene encodes CDR1 SGHAT and CDR2 FQDESV (reference sequence). The CDR3 runs to 13 residues. V was cut by 5 bases and J by 11 bases, with 13 bases left in between. The CDR3, as DNA: TGTGCCAGCAGCACCACTTCACGGGCACCCCTCCACTTT. It codes for CASSTTSRAPLHF.

V usage is TRBV7-2 and J usage is TRBJ1-6; 8 positions match TRBD1. Germline-derived CDR1 and CDR2 are SGHTA and FQGNSA. The CDR3 contains 15 residues. V was pared by 6 bases and J by 9 bases, with 10 bases of the junction left unmatched. For the CDR3, the DNA is TGTGCCAGCAGAAACAGGACAGGGAAGGGTTCACCCCTCCACTTT. It encodes CASRNRTGKGSPLHF.

This sequence joins TRBV4-3 and TRBJ1-2, with 8 bases identical to TRBD1. The CDR3 sequence is 17 residues long. With 1 base clipped from V and 4 bases from J, the junction kept 11 bases outside the gene matches. Germline V gene lookup returns CDR1 LGHNA and CDR2 YSLEER. CDR3: CASSQGDKTGAGYGYTF. The CDR3 DNA reads as TGCGCCAGCAGCCAAGGCGACAAGACAGGGGCTGGCTATGGCTACACCTTC.

This sequence joins TRBV2 and TRBJ1-2; D is unresolved. Looked up from germline, CDR1 is SNHLY and CDR2 is FYNNEI. The CDR3 has 13 amino acids. V dropped 2 bases and J dropped 7 bases, with 11 bases sitting between them. The CDR3 region is CASSEPGSGGYTF. The CDR3 nucleotides are TGTGCCAGCAGTGAACCGGGGTCGGGTGGCTACACCTTC.

The chain is built from TRBV30 and TRBJ1-3; D is uncertain. V gave up 0 bases and J gave up 7 bases, with 13 bases separating them. The CDR3 is made up of 14 amino acids. Germline V gives CDR1 GTSNPN, CDR2 SVGIG (reference sequence). The CDR3 DNA follows: TGTGCCTGGAGTGTCCCTAGACCTCGGAACACCATATATTTT. Its translation: CAWSVPRPRNTIYF.

The chain joins TRBV19 to TRBJ1-4; D uncertain. CDR3 size: 11 residues. In germline, CDR1 is LNHDA, CDR2 SQIVND (reference sequence). The V end was cut by 6 bases, the J end by 10 bases, with 9 bases between. The CDR3 sequence: CASSLARKLFF. Written as DNA, the CDR3 is TGTGCCAGTAGCCTGGCACGAAAACTGTTTTTT.

This clone has just one count. The chain employs TRBV4-1 and TRBJ2-5, with 10 bases identical to TRBD1. The CDR3 has 16 residues. J gave up 0 bases and V 4 bases, and 5 bases lay outside the gene matches. Germline V gene sequence: CDR1 MGHRA, CDR2 YSYEKL. CDR3 coding DNA: TGCGCCAGCAGCCTTCGACAGGGGGCTAACCAAGAGACCCAGTACTTC. It is translated as CASSLRQGANQETQYF.

CDR3 DNA sequence: TGTGCCAGCAGCTCGAATCAGCCCCAGCATTTT. The encoded protein is CASSSNQPQHF. V gene TRBV12-3 or TRBV12-4 combines with J gene TRBJ1-5, with D unresolved. Trimming cost V 6 bases and J 4 bases, with 4 bases left between them. CDR3 length equals 11 residues.

As regards this clone: A junction end diverges from the germline sequence, so it may reflect a read error. CDR3 loop: CAISDFRDNGGNTIYF. In DNA form, the CDR3 reads TGTGCCATCAGTGATTTCCGCGACAACGGCGGAAACACCATATATTTT. This chain uses TRBV24-1 with TRBJ1-3; no definite D call. CDR3 length: 16 amino acids. CDR1 and CDR2 from the germline V gene are KGHDR and SFDVKD.

The DNA for the CDR3 is TGCGCCAGCAGCCAAGATGGTACTAGTTATGAGACCCAGTACTTC. Translating gives CASSQDGTSYETQYF. J is TRBJ2-5 and V is TRBV4-1; tentatively, D is TRBD2 (5 bases). The CDR3 runs 15 residues. V was pared by 0 bases and J by 5 bases, with 13 bases between. The V gene's germline CDR1 is MGHRA and CDR2 YSYEKL.

The gene calls are TRBV3-1 (or the pseudogene TRBV3-2) and TRBJ1-4; D not certain. The V and J ends lost 2 bases and 8 bases respectively, with 9 bases between them. Germline V gene data show CDR1 as LGHDT and CDR2 as YNNKEL (reference sequence). The CDR3 covers 13 residues. The CDR3 loop reads CASSQTKVEKLFF. The DNA of the CDR3 is TGTGCCAGCAGCCAAACAAAAGTCGAAAAACTGTTTTTT.